This TCR beta chain was found in a study of T cell responses to AZD1222 COVID-19 vaccine. Findings of the study overall: The study found vaccine-associated CD4 TCRs spanning spike, dominant at 160-218 and 743-854. Only a handful of individuals given AZD1222 were seropositive at baseline. Reportedly, nearly half of unique spike TCRs recognized epitopes outside B.1.351/B.1.1.7 mutations.

After removal of 0 bases from V and 5 bases from J, the junction contained 9 bases not matched to a gene. Germline CDR1 is GTSNPN and CDR2 is SVGIG (reference sequence). The CDR3 covers 15 residues. Sequencing used immunoSEQ multiplex PCR; TCRdb keeps in-frame clones, though not all of them. The sample lists roughly 49,000 clones, about 74% seen once, with roughly 7% in the top ten. This clone showed up just once. The antigen is not known. The gene calls are TRBV30 and TRBJ1-1, with 7 nucleotides matching TRBD1. This TCR came from an adult in good health. The sequencing used peripheral blood, collected on day 0 of AZD1222 vaccination. The CDR3 nucleotides are TGTGCCTGGAGTGTAAGATCACAGGGGATAACTGAAGCTTTCTTT. Its protein product is CAWSVRSQGITEAFF.